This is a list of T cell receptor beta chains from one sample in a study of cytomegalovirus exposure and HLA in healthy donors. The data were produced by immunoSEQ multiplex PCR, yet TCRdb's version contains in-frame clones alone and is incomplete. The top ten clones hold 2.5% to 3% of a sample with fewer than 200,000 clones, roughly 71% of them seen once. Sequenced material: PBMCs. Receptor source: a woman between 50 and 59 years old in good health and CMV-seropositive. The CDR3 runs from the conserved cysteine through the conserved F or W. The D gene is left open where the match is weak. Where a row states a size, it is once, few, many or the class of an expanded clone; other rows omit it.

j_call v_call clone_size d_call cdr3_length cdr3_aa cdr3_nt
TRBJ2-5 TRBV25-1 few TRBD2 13 CASTQGGRETQYF TGTGCCAGCACCCAGGGAGGGAGAGAGACCCAGTACTTC
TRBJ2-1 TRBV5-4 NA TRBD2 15 CASSLRRGGPNEQFF TGTGCCAGCAGCTTACGGCGGGGGGGCCCAAATGAGCAGTTCTTC
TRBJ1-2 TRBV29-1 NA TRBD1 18 CSAVRRGPGQGVDYGYTF TGCAGCGCCGTGAGGAGGGGTCCGGGACAGGGTGTCGACTATGGCTACACCTTC
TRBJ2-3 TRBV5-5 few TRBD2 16 CASSLKLAGSTDTQYF TGTGCCAGCAGCTTGAAGCTAGCGGGTAGCACAGATACGCAGTATTTT
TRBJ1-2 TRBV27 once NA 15 CASSLSAGIDYGYTF TGTGCCAGCAGTTTATCTGCAGGGATCGACTATGGCTACACCTTC
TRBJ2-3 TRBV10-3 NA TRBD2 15 CAISDGGGGTDTQYF TGTGCCATCAGTGACGGGGGGGGTGGCACAGATACGCAGTATTTT
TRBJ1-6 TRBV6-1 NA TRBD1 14 CASSQDRAGSPLHF TGTGCCAGCAGTCAGGACAGGGCTGGGTCACCCCTCCACTTT
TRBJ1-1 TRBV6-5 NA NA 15 CASSPLVVGHTEAFF TGTGCCAGCAGTCCTCTAGTTGTAGGCCACACTGAAGCTTTCTTT
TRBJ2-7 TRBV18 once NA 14 CASSPPSGIHEQYF TGTGCCAGCTCACCACCGTCAGGGATCCACGAGCAGTACTTC
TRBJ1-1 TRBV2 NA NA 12 CASSLIRSQAFF TGTGCCAGCAGTCTAATACGGAGCCAAGCTTTCTTT
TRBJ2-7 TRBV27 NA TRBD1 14 CASSFGTGGYEQYF TGTGCCAGCAGTTTTGGGACAGGGGGCTACGAGCAGTACTTC